One sample yielded the 21 T cell receptor beta chains listed below, sequenced in a study of early T cells in non-severe SARS-CoV-2 infection. TCRdb redid the calling of the 5' RACE reads with MiXCR, one entry per CDR3 protein. The data show around 72,000 distinct CDR3 sequences, 9.5% to 13% seen once. The material sequenced was whole blood, taken at baseline. These TCRs come from an adult who was a healthcare worker with PCR-confirmed SARS-CoV-2 infection or an uninfected control (not recorded which).

The chain combines TRBV27 with TRBJ2-7; D ambiguous. The CDR3 covers 14 residues. The germline V gene encodes CDR1 MNHEY and CDR2 SMNVEV (reference sequence). Deletions cut 3 bases from V and 7 bases from J, with 16 bases between. The CDR3 DNA reads as TGTGCCAGCAGTTTCGGGCGGCTAAGGCTGGAGCAGTACTTC. Translating gives CASSFGRLRLEQYF.

The rearrangement links TRBV6-6 to TRBJ2-3, with no clear D. Germline assignment: CDR1 MNHNY and CDR2 SVGAGI (reference sequence). Trimming took off 0 bases at V and 0 bases at J, with 7 bases between the two ends. The CDR3 is 15 amino acids. The CDR3 sequence is CASSYSITSTDTQYF. The CDR3 bases are TGTGCCAGCAGTTACTCGATAACTAGCACAGATACGCAGTATTTT.

The chain uses TRBV2 and TRBJ2-3; 8 bases are a match to TRBD2. The CDR3 is made up of 15 amino acids. V shed 6 bases, J shed 1 base, and the junction held 6 bases outside the gene matches. Germline loops: CDR1 SNHLY, CDR2 FYNNEI. CDR3 residues: CASSGRGDGTDTQYF. In DNA form, the CDR3 reads TGTGCCAGCAGCGGGCGGGGGGACGGCACAGATACGCAGTATTTT. The full variable domain, its missing parts supplied by reference TRBV2 and TRBJ2-3, is EPEVTQTPSHQVTQMGQEVILRCVPISNHLYFYWYRQILGQKVEFLVSFYNNEISEKSEIFDDQFSVERPDGSNFTLKIRSTKLEDSAMYFCASSGRGDGTDTQYFGPGTRLTVL.

This clonotype was counted between two and nine times. DNA for the CDR3: TGTGCCAGCAGCTTAGGGCTTGTTGGATACTACGAGCAGTACTTC. Translated: CASSLGLVGYYEQYF. The chain employs TRBV11-2 and TRBJ2-7; D gene ambiguous. The germline V gene has CDR1 SGHAT and CDR2 FQNNGV. Deletions cut 1 base from V and 3 bases from J, with 13 bases between. This CDR3 region has 15 residues.

This clonotype appeared many times. V usage is TRBV19 and J usage is TRBJ2-2; D is possibly TRBD2 (5 bases). The CDR3 spans 14 residues. The germline V gene encodes CDR1 LNHDA and CDR2 SQIVND (reference sequence). Trimming took 7 bases from V and 1 from J, leaving 10 bases between them. CDR3 nucleotide sequence: TGTGCCAGTACACGGGATGTGAACACCGGGGAGCTGTTTTTT. Amino acid sequence: CASTRDVNTGELFF.

The chain recombines TRBV5-1 with TRBJ2-7, with D maybe TRBD1 (5 bases). Trimming cost V 6 bases and J 3 bases, with 16 bases left between them. The CDR3 has 14 amino acids. Germline lookup yields CDR1 SGHRS and CDR2 YFSETQ. CDR3 residues: CASTVQAGSYEQYF. In DNA, the CDR3 is TGCGCCAGCACCGTACAGGCAGGTAGCTACGAGCAGTACTTC.

This clonotype was counted only a few times. The V call is TRBV5-1, the J call TRBJ2-5; D unresolved. In germline, CDR1 is SGHRS, CDR2 YFSETQ. Deletions cut 5 bases from V and 5 bases from J, with 7 bases between. The CDR3 is 11 amino acids. The CDR3: CASSIGETQYF. For the CDR3, the DNA is TGCGCCAGCAGTATCGGGGAGACCCAGTACTTC. The full variable domain, rest sourced from reference TRBV5-1 and TRBJ2-5, is KAGVTQTPRYLIKTRGQQVTLSCSPISGHRSVSWYQQTPGQGLQFLFEYFSETQRNKGNFPGRFSGRQFSNSRSEMNVSTLELGDSALYLCASSIGETQYFGPGTRLLVL.

This clonotype has a single count. The chain has TRBV7-2 and TRBJ2-3; 13 bases are a match to TRBD2. With 5 bases clipped from V and 4 bases from J, the junction kept 12 bases outside the gene matches. From germline, CDR1 is SGHTA and CDR2 FQGNSA. This CDR3 has 18 residues. The CDR3 is CASSERLAGGKEADTQYF. CDR3 coding DNA: TGTGCCAGCAGCGAAAGACTAGCGGGGGGCAAGGAGGCAGATACGCAGTATTTT.

The rearrangement uses TRBV4-3 and TRBJ1-2; D is unresolved. Between the trimmed V and J ends, which lost 0 bases and 2 bases, there was a span of 7 bases. The CDR3 loop spans 14 amino acids. Germline assignment: CDR1 LGHNA and CDR2 YSLEER. This CDR3 reads CASSQELQNYGYTF. DNA of the CDR3: TGCGCCAGCAGCCAAGAACTACAGAACTATGGCTACACCTTC.

V usage is TRBV10-3 and J usage is TRBJ2-3, with D perhaps assigned TRBD1 or TRBD2 (5 bases each). Germline lookup yields CDR1 ENHRY and CDR2 SYGVKD. V lost 3 bases and J 4 bases, leaving 23 bases between the germline ends. This CDR3 is built from 18 residues. The CDR3 DNA reads as TGTGCCATCAGTGACCCTCCGGGGCCCCAGGGAGTATCAGATACGCAGTATTTT. Translation: CAISDPPGPQGVSDTQYF.

This clonotype came up a few times. The chain combines TRBV7-8 with TRBJ1-6, with TRBD1 matching over 7 bases. V lost 1 base and J lost 0; bases outside the gene matches: 9. The length of the CDR3 is 19 residues. CDR1 is SGHVS, CDR2 FQNEAQ, per germline. The CDR3 loop reads CASSLDPPQGSSYNSPLHF. The CDR3 DNA reads as TGTGCCAGCAGCTTAGATCCTCCACAGGGGAGCTCCTATAATTCACCCCTCCACTTT.

The rearrangement uses TRBV20-1 and TRBJ2-5; 7 bases align to TRBD1. CDR1 is DFQATT and CDR2 is SNEGSKA in the germline V gene (reference sequence). V was clipped by 2 bases and J by 5 bases; unmatched bases: 14. The CDR3 contains 16 residues. For the CDR3, the DNA is TGCAGTGCTAGACCCCAAATTCTTAGGGGGCGCGAGACCCAGTACTTC. Protein: CSARPQILRGRETQYF.

A few counts support this clonotype. The V and J genes are TRBV19 and TRBJ2-2; D is unclear. V shed 10 bases and J shed 4 bases, with 13 bases lying between them. The CDR3 length is 13 residues. CDR1 LNHDA and CDR2 SQIVND come from the germline V gene (reference sequence). The CDR3 is CATSPQFTGELFF. Written as DNA, the CDR3 is TGTGCCACCTCTCCACAGTTCACCGGGGAGCTGTTTTTT.

This clonotype was picked up a small number of times. This CDR3 reads CAWSRGTKAYEQYF. CDR3 bases: TGTGCCTGGAGTCGGGGGACAAAGGCCTACGAGCAGTACTTC. The chain is built from TRBV30 and TRBJ2-7; possibly TRBD1 or TRBD2 for D (6 bases each). This CDR3 is built from 14 residues. CDR1 and CDR2 from the germline V gene are GTSNPN and SVGIG (reference sequence). Between the trimmed V and J ends, which lost 2 bases and 2 bases, there was a span of 13 bases.

The chain uses TRBV20-1 and TRBJ1-3, with a weak D call TRBD1 (5 bases). The CDR3 length is 14 residues. V was shortened by 2 bases and J by 2 bases, with 10 bases between the two germline ends. Germline values: CDR1 DFQATT, CDR2 SNEGSKA (reference sequence). The CDR3 DNA reads TGCAGTGCTAGATATGTGGGGCCTGGAAACACCATATATTTT. Its protein product is CSARYVGPGNTIYF.

This clonotype has ten or more counts. The chain recombines TRBV20-1 with TRBJ2-7; perhaps TRBD2 as D (5 bases). Germline lookup yields CDR1 DFQATT and CDR2 SNEGSKA (reference sequence). The CDR3 has 15 residues. V was shortened by 4 bases and J by 5 bases, with 21 bases between the two germline ends. CDR3 nucleotides: TGCAGTGCTACTGACCCGACTACCGGGGTCCACGAGCAGTACTTC. It specifies CSATDPTTGVHEQYF.

A few counts support this clonotype. V gene TRBV7-2 combines with J gene TRBJ1-3; D is unclear. The CDR3 contains 14 residues. Germline V gene data show CDR1 as SGHTA and CDR2 as FQGNSA. V was trimmed by 5 bases and J by 0 bases, leaving 8 bases between them. CDR3 nucleotide sequence: TGTGCCAGCAGCCCAAGGACCTCTGGAAACACCATATATTTT. This translates into CASSPRTSGNTIYF.

CDR3 coding DNA: TGTGCCAGCAGCCCAACACATAACTATGGCTACACCTTC. Translating gives CASSPTHNYGYTF. This rearrangement joins TRBV7-2 to TRBJ1-2; D remains unclear. V dropped 5 bases and J dropped 1 base, with 8 bases sitting between them. Germline CDR1 SGHTA, CDR2 FQGNSA. The CDR3 covers 13 residues. The complete variable domain, with remaining parts taken from reference TRBV7-2 and TRBJ1-2, reads GAGVSQSPSNKVTEKGKDVELRCDPISGHTALYWYRQSLGQGLEFLIYFQGNSAPDKSGLPSDRFSAERTGGSVSTLTIQRTQQEDSAVYLCASSPTHNYGYTFGSGTRLTVV.

The chain links TRBV5-1 to TRBJ2-2; D may be TRBD1 (5 bases). From germline, CDR1 is SGHRS and CDR2 YFSETQ. Trimming left V 2 bases short and J 1 base short, with 12 bases between. CDR3 size: 16 residues. The chain's CDR3 is CASSFGLQVNTGELFF. Written as DNA, the CDR3 is TGCGCCAGCAGCTTTGGTTTACAGGTGAACACCGGGGAGCTGTTTTTT. Full variable domain (remainder filled in from reference TRBV5-1 and TRBJ2-2): KAGVTQTPRYLIKTRGQQVTLSCSPISGHRSVSWYQQTPGQGLQFLFEYFSETQRNKGNFPGRFSGRQFSNSRSEMNVSTLELGDSALYLCASSFGLQVNTGELFFGEGSRLTVL.

This clonotype was detected a few times. The genes are TRBV24-1 and TRBJ2-1; unclear D gene. Trimming left V 4 bases short and J 3 bases short, with 12 bases between. The CDR3 consists of 15 residues. CDR1 and CDR2 from the germline V gene are KGHDR and SFDVKD. The CDR3 spells CATSDASSNYNEQFF. CDR3 DNA sequence: TGTGCCACCAGTGACGCCTCGTCGAACTACAATGAGCAGTTCTTC.

The CDR3 nucleotides are TGTGCCAGCAGCCCCGGTCCCGGGACAGGGGGCTGGACTGAAGCTTTCTTT. Translating gives CASSPGPGTGGWTEAFF. This sequence joins TRBV7-2 and TRBJ1-1; the match to TRBD1 covers 12 bases. The ends lost 5 bases at V and 5 bases at J; junction bases unmatched: 12. There are 17 residues in the CDR3. Germline CDR1 is SGHTA and CDR2 is FQGNSA. Full variable domain (missing parts from reference TRBV7-2 and TRBJ1-1): GAGVSQSPSNKVTEKGKDVELRCDPISGHTALYWYRQSLGQGLEFLIYFQGNSAPDKSGLPSDRFSAERTGGSVSTLTIQRTQQEDSAVYLCASSPGPGTGGWTEAFFGQGTRLTVV.